The 7 T cell receptor beta chains listed next were all sequenced from one sample in a study of technical replicates of blood from a few donors. Using immunoSEQ multiplex PCR, the repertoire was profiled, and TCRdb retains in-frame clones only, with some absent. The sample lists around 70,000 clones; 85% to 95% were seen once. Source material: T cells isolated from PBMCs. The receptors originated from a human donor in good health.

The gene calls are TRBV10-2 and TRBJ1-1, with 8 bases fitting TRBD1. The junction had 6 bases not matched to a gene; V was cut back by 4 bases and J by 5 bases. CDR3 length: 14 amino acids. Germline lookup yields CDR1 WSHSY and CDR2 SAAADI. CDR3 in amino acids: CASSGRTGMTEAFF. In DNA, the CDR3 is TGCGCCAGCAGTGGGAGGACAGGGATGACTGAAGCTTTCTTT.

The V and J genes are TRBV10-1 and TRBJ2-2, with D possibly matching TRBD1 (6 bases). Germline lookup yields CDR1 WNHNN and CDR2 SYGVQD (reference sequence). Trimming cost V 4 bases and J 6 bases, with 9 bases left between them. The CDR3 extends over 13 amino acids. The CDR3 reads CASSGQVSGELFF. In nucleotides, the CDR3 is TGCGCCAGCAGTGGACAGGTCTCCGGGGAGCTGTTTTTT.

The chain is built from TRBV4-1 and TRBJ1-2, with D hard to call. Per germline, CDR1 MGHRA and CDR2 YSYEKL. Trimming shortened V by 4 bases and J by 1 base, and 10 bases separated the two germline ends. CDR3 size: 14 residues. CDR3 protein: CASSPLAGNYGYTF. Written as DNA, the CDR3 is TGCGCCAGCAGCCCCCTCGCAGGTAACTATGGCTACACCTTC.

The V gene is TRBV6-1, the J gene TRBJ2-1; TRBD2 aligns across 9 bases. Germline CDR1 and CDR2: MNHNS and SASEGT. There are 14 residues in the CDR3. Losses at the gene ends were 6 bases for V and 7 bases for J; bases not matched to a gene: 7. Here the CDR3 reads CASRGGGGANEQFF. In DNA, the CDR3 is TGTGCCAGCAGAGGGGGCGGGGGGGCGAATGAGCAGTTCTTC.

The V call is TRBV5-4, the J call TRBJ2-1; 7 nucleotides line up with TRBD2. This CDR3 spans 16 amino acids. The junction had 7 bases not matched to a gene; V was cut back by 4 bases and J by 0 bases. Per germline, CDR1 SGHNT and CDR2 YYREEE (reference sequence). The CDR3 reads CASSRGRGHSYNEQFF. The CDR3 DNA reads as TGTGCCAGCAGCCGAGGGAGGGGTCACTCCTACAATGAGCAGTTCTTC.

The genes are TRBV27 and TRBJ2-5; a possible D gene is TRBD1 (6 bases). Trimming took off 0 bases at V and 9 bases at J, with 11 bases between the two ends. The CDR3 runs 13 residues. Germline CDR1 reads MNHEY; CDR2 reads SMNVEV (reference sequence). CDR3 loop: CASSLSPRGAQYF. The CDR3 DNA follows: TGTGCCAGCAGTTTATCCCCCAGGGGTGCCCAGTACTTC.

The rearrangement uses TRBV4-1 and TRBJ2-1; the D is unclear. CDR1 MGHRA and CDR2 YSYEKL come from the germline V gene. Trimming took 1 base from V and 2 from J, leaving 6 bases between them. The CDR3 runs to 14 residues. The CDR3 DNA follows: TGCGCCAGCAGCCAAGTGAGTGCCTACAATGAGCAGTTCTTC. Protein: CASSQVSAYNEQFF.